This section outlines one T cell receptor beta chain sequence together with its context. Its cognate antigen is unknown. The entry originates in a study of PD-1 blockade in classical Hodgkin lymphoma. Germline CDR1 MNHEY, CDR2 SVGAGI. V trimming: 3 bases; J trimming: 3 bases; junction bases outside the gene matches: 8. The CDR3 totals 16 residues. Study results and caveats: It was reported that newly diagnosed patients had less baseline TCR diversity than healthy donors. Still unresolved is the cause of the repertoire differences, which may be disease activity or prior therapy.

The time point: newly diagnosed, previously untreated cHL patient sample. Untreated, newly diagnosed classical Hodgkin lymphoma PBMCs were used for comparison. The repertoire was sequenced with immunoSEQ multiplex PCR; TCRdb's copy has only in-frame clones and lacks some. The sample carries fewer than 40,000 clones, 85% to 95% recorded once. The clonotype was recovered from a human donor with classical Hodgkin lymphoma. The genes are TRBV6-5 and TRBJ1-2; 9 positions match TRBD1. Sequenced sample: peripheral blood mononuclear cells (PBMCs). The DNA of the CDR3 is TGTGCCAGCAGTTATGAGTCTAGGACAGGGGACTATGGCTACACCTTC. Its protein is CASSYESRTGDYGYTF.